These T cell receptor beta chains were read from a single sample in a study of response to subunit inactivated influenza vaccine. One entry per CDR3 protein results from TCRdb running MiXCR on the RT-PCR reads. This table holds around 480,000 distinct CDR3 sequences, about a tenth found once. The material sequenced was PBMCs from blood, taken more than 35 days after vaccination. Receptors originate from a man in his fifties or sixties who received an inactivated influenza vaccine. Each CDR3 is given with its conserved first and last residue. D genes are given only for firm matches. For some rows the clone size is stated as once, few or many, or as a class when expanded; others skip it.

D: TRBD2; J: TRBJ2-1; size: NA; length: 19; V: TRBV4-2; CDR3: CASSQPALAGGRTYNEQFF; DNA: TGTGCCAGCAGCCAACCAGCCCTAGCGGGGGGGCGTACCTACAATGAGCAGTTCTTC
D: TRBD2; J: TRBJ2-3; size: NA; length: 17; V: TRBV5-1; CDR3: CASRSGLAGALTDTQYF; DNA: TGCGCCAGCAGGTCTGGACTAGCGGGGGCGCTCACAGATACGCAGTATTTT
D: NA; J: TRBJ1-2; size: NA; length: 14; V: TRBV7-9; CDR3: CASSASGGRYGYTF; DNA: TGTGCCAGCAGCGCTAGTGGGGGCCGGTATGGCTACACCTTC
D: NA; J: TRBJ1-2; size: many; length: 13; V: TRBV4-2; CDR3: CASSRPMDYGYTF; DNA: TGTGCCAGCAGCCGTCCTATGGACTATGGCTACACCTTC
D: TRBD2; J: TRBJ2-7; size: few; length: 16; V: TRBV5-6; CDR3: CASSLVPGLAFGKQYF; DNA: TGTGCCAGCAGCTTGGTCCCGGGACTAGCGTTTGGTAAGCAGTACTTC
D: TRBD2; J: TRBJ2-3; size: many; length: 16; V: TRBV7-2; CDR3: CASSPTSGGYTDTQYF; DNA: TGTGCCAGCAGCCCTACTAGCGGAGGGTACACAGATACGCAGTATTTT
D: TRBD1; J: TRBJ1-2; size: few; length: 13; V: TRBV10-3; CDR3: CAIRGGQESGYTF; DNA: TGTGCCATCAGGGGCGGACAGGAAAGTGGCTACACCTTC
D: TRBD2; J: TRBJ2-3; size: NA; length: 22; V: TRBV27; CDR3: CASSLSYWTSGGLKKYTDTQYF; DNA: TGTGCCAGCAGTTTATCATACTGGACTAGCGGGGGACTCAAAAAATACACAGATACGCAGTATTTT
D: NA; J: TRBJ2-3; size: few; length: 14; V: TRBV20-1; CDR3: CSATEGPNRDTQYF; DNA: TGCAGTGCCACCGAAGGGCCTAACAGGGATACGCAGTATTTT
D: TRBD2; J: TRBJ2-3; size: few; length: 15; V: TRBV5-1; CDR3: CASSPSSGGSHTQYF; DNA: TGCGCCAGCAGCCCCTCTAGCGGGGGCTCACATACGCAGTATTTT
D: NA; J: TRBJ2-7; size: NA; length: 15; V: TRBV5-1; CDR3: CASSSTQGGRNEQYF; DNA: TGCGCCAGCAGCTCGACGCAGGGTGGCAGGAACGAGCAGTACTTC
D: NA; J: TRBJ2-3; size: few; length: 18; V: TRBV15; CDR3: CATRGEDSYSLSTDTQYF; DNA: TGTGCCACCAGGGGGGAGGACAGCTACAGCCTAAGCACAGATACGCAGTATTTT
D: NA; J: TRBJ2-2; size: few; length: 13; V: TRBV12-3/TRBV12-4; CDR3: CASSYASTGELFF; DNA: TGTGCCAGCAGTTATGCCTCCACCGGGGAGCTGTTTTTT
D: TRBD1; J: TRBJ1-4; size: NA; length: 13; V: TRBV12-3/TRBV12-4; CDR3: CASSVTGSGKLFF; DNA: TGTGCCAGCAGTGTGACAGGGTCTGGAAAACTGTTTTTT
D: NA; J: TRBJ2-7; size: many; length: 14; V: TRBV5-1; CDR3: CASSLNRDGYEQYF; DNA: TGCGCCAGCAGCTTGAACAGGGACGGCTACGAGCAGTACTTC
D: TRBD1; J: TRBJ1-1; size: few; length: 14; V: TRBV4-2; CDR3: CASSHGTVNTEAFF; DNA: TGTGCCAGCAGCCACGGGACAGTGAACACTGAAGCTTTCTTT
D: NA; J: TRBJ2-2; size: few; length: 16; V: TRBV7-9; CDR3: CASSHYWDTETGELFF; DNA: TGTGCCAGCAGCCACTACTGGGACACCGAAACCGGGGAGCTGTTTTTT
D: TRBD2; J: TRBJ2-7; size: NA; length: 17; V: TRBV5-1; CDR3: CASSLRTSGAHRYEQYF; DNA: TGCGCCAGCAGCTTACGGACTAGCGGGGCCCATCGATACGAGCAGTACTTC
D: NA; J: TRBJ2-7; size: many; length: 14; V: TRBV7-9; CDR3: CASSPWTVPREQYF; DNA: TGTGCCAGCAGCCCCTGGACAGTCCCGAGGGAGCAGTACTTC
D: TRBD2; J: TRBJ2-1; size: few; length: 17; V: TRBV28; CDR3: CASSLRILAGGSNEQFF; DNA: TGTGCCAGCAGTTTAAGGATACTAGCGGGGGGCTCAAATGAGCAGTTCTTC
D: NA; J: TRBJ1-1; size: NA; length: 13; V: TRBV28; CDR3: CASREGLSTEAFF; DNA: TGTGCCAGTCGAGAGGGGTTGAGTACTGAAGCTTTCTTT
D: NA; J: TRBJ2-4; size: NA; length: 19; V: TRBV4-2; CDR3: CASSQDSGPRQAGKNIQYF; DNA: TGTGCCAGCAGCCAAGACTCCGGGCCCCGACAGGCTGGCAAAAACATTCAGTACTTC
D: NA; J: TRBJ1-3; size: many; length: 17; V: TRBV4-3; CDR3: CASSSAGTSNSGNTIYF; DNA: TGCGCCAGCAGCTCAGCCGGGACAAGCAACTCTGGAAACACCATATATTTT
D: NA; J: TRBJ1-2; size: many; length: 13; V: TRBV7-9; CDR3: CASSFKGSYGYTF; DNA: TGTGCCAGCAGCTTCAAGGGGAGCTATGGCTACACCTTC
D: NA; J: TRBJ2-1; size: NA; length: 16; V: TRBV7-9; CDR3: CASSLTRKWSYNEQFF; DNA: TGTGCCAGCAGCCTGACCCGGAAATGGTCCTACAATGAGCAGTTCTTC
D: NA; J: TRBJ2-7; size: many; length: 18; V: TRBV6-1; CDR3: CASSKILFRGSASYEQYF; DNA: TGTGCCAGCAGCAAAATATTATTCAGGGGCTCTGCCTCCTACGAGCAGTACTTC
D: NA; J: TRBJ2-5; size: NA; length: 11; V: TRBV10-3; CDR3: CAIRFQETQYF; DNA: TGTGCCATCAGGTTCCAAGAGACCCAGTACTTC
D: NA; J: TRBJ1-1; size: NA; length: 14; V: TRBV6-2/TRBV6-3; CDR3: CASSPTRTGTEAFF; DNA: TGTGCCAGCAGCCCAACACGGACGGGCACTGAAGCTTTCTTT
D: TRBD2; J: TRBJ2-7; size: NA; length: 16; V: TRBV4-2; CDR3: CASSQVSGRVSYEQYF; DNA: TGTGCCAGCAGCCAGGTTAGCGGGAGGGTCTCCTACGAGCAGTACTTC
D: TRBD1; J: TRBJ2-2; size: NA; length: 15; V: TRBV27; CDR3: CASSGDRANTGELFF; DNA: TGTGCCAGCAGTGGGGACAGGGCGAACACCGGGGAGCTGTTTTTT
D: TRBD2; J: TRBJ2-7; size: NA; length: 17; V: TRBV7-9; CDR3: CASSLAPLAGASYEQYF; DNA: TGTGCCAGCAGCTTAGCCCCATTAGCGGGGGCCTCCTACGAGCAGTACTTC
D: TRBD1; J: TRBJ2-7; size: many; length: 16; V: TRBV4-3; CDR3: CASKRNREQGAAEQYF; DNA: TGCGCCAGCAAGAGAAATCGGGAACAGGGGGCGGCGGAGCAGTACTTC
D: NA; J: TRBJ2-3; size: NA; length: 15; V: TRBV24-1; CDR3: CATSDSGFSTDTQYF; DNA: TGTGCCACCAGTGATTCGGGATTTAGCACAGATACGCAGTATTTT
D: NA; J: TRBJ2-5; size: NA; length: 13; V: TRBV30; CDR3: CAWSVPPQETQYF; DNA: TGTGCCTGGAGTGTACCCCCCCAAGAGACCCAGTACTTC
D: NA; J: TRBJ1-1; size: NA; length: 15; V: TRBV12-3/TRBV12-4; CDR3: CASTSGGVMNTEAFF; DNA: TGTGCCAGCACCTCAGGCGGGGTTATGAACACTGAAGCTTTCTTT
D: NA; J: TRBJ1-6; size: many; length: 18; V: TRBV9; CDR3: CASSAAHPQSSYNSPLHF; DNA: TGTGCCAGCAGCGCGGCCCATCCCCAGAGCTCCTATAATTCACCCCTCCACTTT
D: TRBD1; J: TRBJ2-5; size: NA; length: 16; V: TRBV5-6; CDR3: CASSLGTGFFSETQYF; DNA: TGTGCCAGCAGCTTGGGGACAGGATTTTTCTCAGAGACCCAGTACTTC
D: NA; J: TRBJ2-5; size: many; length: 15; V: TRBV12-3/TRBV12-4; CDR3: CASSWLGSQQETQYF; DNA: TGTGCCAGCAGCTGGTTGGGGAGTCAACAAGAGACCCAGTACTTC
D: TRBD2; J: TRBJ2-7; size: few; length: 14; V: TRBV27; CDR3: CASSFSGSYDEQYF; DNA: TGTGCCAGCAGTTTCAGCGGGAGTTACGACGAGCAGTACTTC
D: NA; J: TRBJ2-2; size: many; length: 14; V: TRBV11-2; CDR3: CASSLEHYTGELFF; DNA: TGTGCCAGCAGCTTAGAACATTACACCGGGGAGCTGTTTTTT
D: NA; J: TRBJ1-6; size: few; length: 16; V: TRBV7-9; CDR3: CASSPSTGPVTSPLHF; DNA: TGTGCCAGCAGCCCCTCGACAGGCCCCGTAACTTCACCCCTCCACTTT